This T cell receptor beta chain was profiled in a study of CD4 T cells in relation to SARS-CoV-2 and coronaviruses. About the study: TCR beta CDR3s were sequenced after approximately ten-day antigen culture of PBMCs. Negative control cultures got HIV-1 Nef peptides or no peptide. Study-level results: Approximately 65% of donors had memory CD4+ clonotypes crossrecognizing SARS-CoV-2 and common cold coronavirus spike.

Using immunoSEQ multiplex PCR, the repertoire was profiled, and TCRdb retains in-frame clones only, with some absent. The data show approximately 11,000 clones, with approximately 82% seen just once and approximately 24% held by the top ten. The unexposed donors gave CD4+ T cells in about 2010-2019, prior to COVID-19. The cells were cultured for 10 days before CD4+ T cells were isolated. The germline gives CDR1 SGHTA, CDR2 FQGNSA. Between the trimmed V and J ends, which lost 1 base and 2 bases, there was a span of 3 bases. This CDR3 has 13 residues. A remark on this clone: Its antigen is undetermined.

The clonotype comes from a human donor in good health. Sequencing was done on a sample of CD4+ T cells from PBMCs, cultured in vitro. The rearrangement joins TRBV7-2 to TRBJ2-1; D call uncertain. The CDR3 loop reads CASSLVPYNEQFF. Written as DNA, the CDR3 is TGTGCCAGCAGCTTAGTACCCTACAATGAGCAGTTCTTC.